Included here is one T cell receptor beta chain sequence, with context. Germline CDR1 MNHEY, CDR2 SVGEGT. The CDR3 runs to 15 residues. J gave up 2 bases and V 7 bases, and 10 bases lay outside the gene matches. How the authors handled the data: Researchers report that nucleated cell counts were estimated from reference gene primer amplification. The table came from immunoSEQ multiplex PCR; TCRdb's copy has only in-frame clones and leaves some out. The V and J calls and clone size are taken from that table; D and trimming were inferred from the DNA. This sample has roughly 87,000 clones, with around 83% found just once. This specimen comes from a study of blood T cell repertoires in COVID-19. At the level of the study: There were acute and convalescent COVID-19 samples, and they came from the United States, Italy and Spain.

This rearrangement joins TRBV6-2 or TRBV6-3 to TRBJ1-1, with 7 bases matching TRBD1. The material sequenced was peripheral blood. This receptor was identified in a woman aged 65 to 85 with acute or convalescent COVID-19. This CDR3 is CASNPAGTVNTEAFF. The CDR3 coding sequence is TGTGCCAGCAACCCGGCCGGGACAGTAAACACTGAAGCTTTCTTT.